What follows describes a single T cell receptor (beta chain). The data derive from a study of blood T cell repertoires in COVID-19. Study context: From T cells, B-cell-depleted T cells, or PBMCs came the material, which was cDNA or gDNA.

As handled by the study authors: Cell counts per sample came from amplifying reference gene primers. Method: immunoSEQ multiplex PCR; TCRdb's copy keeps in-frame clones and lacks some. That table is the source of V, J and clone size, and D and trimming were worked out from the DNA. In the table there are about 190,000 clones, approximately 80% of which are singletons. The V gene's germline CDR1 is MNHEY and CDR2 SMNVEV (reference sequence). V dropped 1 base and J dropped 5 bases, with 15 bases sitting between them. The CDR3 sequence is 16 residues long. The chain links TRBV27 to TRBJ2-1, with D possibly being TRBD1 (6 bases). This receptor was taken from a man aged 45-60 years who had recovered from COVID-19. The sequenced sample consisted of peripheral blood. In nucleotides, the CDR3 is TGTGCCAGCAGTTTATTGATCAGGGGTAGGGACAATGAGCAGTTCTTC. Protein: CASSLLIRGRDNEQFF.